Detailed here is one T cell receptor beta chain. The sample comes from a study of blood T cell repertoires in COVID-19. Study as a whole: COVID-19 samples from acute and convalescent phases originated in the United States, Italy and Spain. PBMCs, B-cell-depleted T cells, or T cells provided the cDNA or gDNA that made up the material.

Authors' data handling: Amplification with reference gene primers provided the estimates of nucleated cell counts. TCRdb keeps only in-frame clones here, not all; method: immunoSEQ multiplex PCR. That table supplies the V and J calls and clone size; D and trimming were determined from the DNA. This repertoire shows 65,000 to 90,000 clones, around 90% found once; its top ten account for under 3%. This CDR3 region has 14 residues. V was pared by 5 bases and J by 9 bases, with 10 bases of the junction left unmatched. Per the germline V gene, CDR1 is MNHEY and CDR2 is SMNVEV (reference sequence). The sample taken for sequencing was peripheral blood. The rearrangement uses TRBV27 and TRBJ2-1, with 7 nucleotides matching TRBD1. This sequence originates from a woman in her 50s with active or convalescent COVID-19. The CDR3 nucleotides read TGTGCCAGCAGTCTGACAGGGATGGGGCGTGAGCAGTTCTTC. It is translated as CASSLTGMGREQFF.